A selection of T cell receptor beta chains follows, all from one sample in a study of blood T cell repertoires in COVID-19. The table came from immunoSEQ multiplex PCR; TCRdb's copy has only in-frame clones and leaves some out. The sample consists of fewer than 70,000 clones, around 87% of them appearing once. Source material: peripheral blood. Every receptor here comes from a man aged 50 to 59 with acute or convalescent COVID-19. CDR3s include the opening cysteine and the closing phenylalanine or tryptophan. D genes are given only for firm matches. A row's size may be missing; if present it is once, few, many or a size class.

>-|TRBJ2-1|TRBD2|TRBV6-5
TGTGCCAGCACCAAGGGACTAGCGGACAATGAGCAGTTCTTC
CASTKGLADNEQFF
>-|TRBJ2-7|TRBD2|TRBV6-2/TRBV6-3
TGTGCCAGCAGTTCAGGGGCTAGCGGGACCCCAGTGCAGTACTTC
CASSSGASGTPVQYF
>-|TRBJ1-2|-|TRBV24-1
TGTGCCACCAGCCCTCCGGGAAAGGGCGGCTACACCTTC
CATSPPGKGGYTF
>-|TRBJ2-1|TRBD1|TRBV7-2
TGTGCCAGCAGCTTAACAGGGGGTTACAATGAGCAGTTCTTC
CASSLTGGYNEQFF
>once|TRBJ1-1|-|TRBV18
TGTGCCAGCTCACCGGAGGGGTCGAACACTGAAGCTTTCTTT
CASSPEGSNTEAFF
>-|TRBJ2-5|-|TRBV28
TGTGCCAGCAGTTACGATCCCGCGGGTGTCCGGACGACCCAGTACTTC
CASSYDPAGVRTTQYF
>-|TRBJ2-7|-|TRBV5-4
TGTGCCAGCAGCGACTCAAGAAGGTACGAGCAGTACTTC
CASSDSRRYEQYF
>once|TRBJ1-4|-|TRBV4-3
TGCGCCAGCAGCCAAGAGCCCCCAGGGGCAACTAATGAAAAACTGTTTTTT
CASSQEPPGATNEKLFF
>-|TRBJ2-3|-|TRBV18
TGTGCCAGCTCACCATACATACAGGGTACGGATACGCAGTATTTT
CASSPYIQGTDTQYF
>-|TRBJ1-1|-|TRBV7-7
TGTGCTAGCAGCTTATCGAGGAACACTGAAGCTTTCTTT
CASSLSRNTEAFF
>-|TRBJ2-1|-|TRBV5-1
TGCGCCAGCAGCTCCAGAAGCTCCTACAATGAGCAGTTCTTC
CASSSRSSYNEQFF
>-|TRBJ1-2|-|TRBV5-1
TGCGCCAGCAGCTTGGCACAGGGTGGCTACACCTTC
CASSLAQGGYTF
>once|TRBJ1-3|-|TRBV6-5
TGTGCCAGCAGCATGACAGGAATTGGAAACACCATATATTTT
CASSMTGIGNTIYF
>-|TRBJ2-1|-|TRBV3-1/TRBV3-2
TGTGCCAGCAGCACCCGACAGGTCAATGAGCAGTTCTTC
CASSTRQVNEQFF
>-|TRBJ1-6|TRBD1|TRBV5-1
TGCGCCAGCAGCACAGGACAGGGGATGAATTCACCCCTCCACTTT
CASSTGQGMNSPLHF
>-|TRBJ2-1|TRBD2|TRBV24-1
TGTGCCACCAGTGATGCGGGAGGATCATTAGAGCAGTTCTTC
CATSDAGGSLEQFF
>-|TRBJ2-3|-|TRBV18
TGTGCCACTCGAGCGGAGGCCAACACAGATACGCAGTATTTT
CATRAEANTDTQYF
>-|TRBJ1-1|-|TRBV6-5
TGTGCCAGCAGTTACTCGCTCGGGGTAAACACTGAAGCTTTCTTT
CASSYSLGVNTEAFF
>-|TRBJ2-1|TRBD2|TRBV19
TGTGCCAGTGCGGGGGGAGGGACCTACAATGAGCAGTTCTTC
CASAGGGTYNEQFF
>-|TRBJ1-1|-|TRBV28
TGTGCCAGCAGTTTACCCCCAGGCAAAGGGGTGAACACTGAAGCTTTCTTT
CASSLPPGKGVNTEAFF
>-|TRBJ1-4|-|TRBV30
TGTGCCTGGAGTGACAGGGTCGGGGCTAATGAAAAACTGTTTTTT
CAWSDRVGANEKLFF
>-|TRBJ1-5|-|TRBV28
TGTGCCAGCACGCCAGCGTTGGGGCAACATCAGCCCCAGCATTTT
CASTPALGQHQPQHF
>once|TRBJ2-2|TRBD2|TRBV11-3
TGTGCCAGCAGCTTAACGGCGGGAGAGGGGACCGGGGAGCTGTTTTTT
CASSLTAGEGTGELFF
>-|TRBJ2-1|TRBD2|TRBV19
TGTGCCAGTAGTTCTGGACTAGCGGGAGGATCGCCCTCCTACAATGAGCAGTTCTTC
CASSSGLAGGSPSYNEQFF
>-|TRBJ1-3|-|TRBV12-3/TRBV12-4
TGTGCCAGCGGAACCCAGGGGAGAAACACCATATATTTT
CASGTQGRNTIYF
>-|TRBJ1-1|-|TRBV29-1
TGCAGCGTGGGCTCTGGGTCTGCGGGCACTGAAGCTTTCTTT
CSVGSGSAGTEAFF
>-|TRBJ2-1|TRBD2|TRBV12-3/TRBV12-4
TGTGCCAGCAGTCGGGGACTAGCGGGAGGTTTCTTC
CASSRGLAGGFF
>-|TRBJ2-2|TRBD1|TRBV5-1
TGCGCCAGCAGCTCGGGACAGGAGAACACCGGGGAGCTGTTTTTT
CASSSGQENTGELFF
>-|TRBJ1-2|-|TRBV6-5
TGTGCCAGCAGAAAGAACGGGGGACCCTATGGCTACACCTTC
CASRKNGGPYGYTF
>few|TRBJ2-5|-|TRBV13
TGTGCCAGCAGCTTAGGGGGTCGCGGAAGGCCTCAAGAGACCCAGTACTTC
CASSLGGRGRPQETQYF
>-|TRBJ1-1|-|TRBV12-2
TGTGCAAGTCGCTTAGTCCGGGGTACGGATGTGGCTTTCTTT
CASRLVRGTDVAFF
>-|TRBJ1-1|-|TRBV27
TGTGCCAGCAGGCGAAATAAGAACACTGAAGCTTTCTTT
CASRRNKNTEAFF
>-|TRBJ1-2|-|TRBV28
TGTGCCAGCAGTCTCAGTTCTATCAGGGGTCCCTATGGCTACACCTTC
CASSLSSIRGPYGYTF
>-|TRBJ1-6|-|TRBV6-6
TGTGCCAGCAGTTACCGGAGCTCCTATAATTCACCCCTCCACTTT
CASSYRSSYNSPLHF
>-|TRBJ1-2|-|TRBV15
TGTGCCACCAGCGCAGGGAACTATGGCTACACCTTC
CATSAGNYGYTF
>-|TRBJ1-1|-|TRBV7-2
TGTGCCAGCAGCCTATCACAGGGGAACACTGAAGCTTTCTTT
CASSLSQGNTEAFF
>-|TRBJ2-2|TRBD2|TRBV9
TGTGCCAGCAGCGCGTTTAGCGGGACGAACACCGGGGAGCTGTTTTTT
CASSAFSGTNTGELFF
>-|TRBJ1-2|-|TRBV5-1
TGCGCCAGCAGCTTGTCGGGGGTCGAAAAAGGCTACACCTTC
CASSLSGVEKGYTF